The source of this T cell receptor beta chain is a study of shared clonotypes between healthy human individuals. Study observations and caveats: The sharing of around 5% of naive CD4 clonotypes was seen across several donors.

Data came from immunoSEQ multiplex PCR; TCRdb stores just in-frame clones and leaves some out. This table has some 2,000,000 clones, 90% to 96% appearing once. The V end lost 0 bases, the J end lost 4 bases, and 6 bases lay between the germline ends. The CDR3 is 13 residues long. Germline-derived CDR1 and CDR2 are KGHSH and LQKENI. With respect to this clone: The antigen is unknown.

Sequenced input: naive CD4+ T cells sorted from blood. Regarding subset: CD45RA+ positively selected. This TCR was recovered from a man younger than 35 in good health. The J gene is TRBJ1-1, the V gene TRBV18; D is uncertain. The CDR3 DNA reads TGTGCCAGCTCACCACCGGTCCCCACTGAAGCTTTCTTT. Translating gives CASSPPVPTEAFF.